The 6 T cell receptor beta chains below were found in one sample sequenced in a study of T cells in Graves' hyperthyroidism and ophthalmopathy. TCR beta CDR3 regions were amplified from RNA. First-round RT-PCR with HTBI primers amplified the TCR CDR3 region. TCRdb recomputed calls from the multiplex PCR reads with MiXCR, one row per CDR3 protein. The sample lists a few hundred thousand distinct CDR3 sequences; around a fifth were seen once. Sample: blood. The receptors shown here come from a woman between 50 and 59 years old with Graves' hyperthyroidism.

The CDR3 nucleotides are TGTGCCAGCAGCCCTACCCGACGCTATAGCAATCAGCCCCAGCATTTT. Translation gives CASSPTRRYSNQPQHF. The chain joins TRBV7-8 to TRBJ1-5; D uncertain. CDR3 length: 16 residues. Germline CDR1 is SGHVS and CDR2 is FQNEAQ. V shed 5 bases and J shed 0 bases, with 14 bases lying between them. The complete variable domain, with remaining parts taken from reference TRBV7-8 and TRBJ1-5, reads GAGVSQSPRYKVAKRGQDVALRCDPISGHVSLFWYQQALGQGPEFLTYFQNEAQLDKSGLPSDRFFAERPEGSVSTLKIQRTQQEDSAVYLCASSPTRRYSNQPQHFGDGTRLSIL.

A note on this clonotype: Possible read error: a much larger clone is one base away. CDR3 residues: CASSLARTGTDTQCF. The CDR3 DNA reads as TGTGCCAGCAGCTTAGCGCGGACTGGCACAGATACGCAGTGTTTT. The chain uses TRBV7-8 and TRBJ2-3, with D perhaps TRBD2 (5 bases). The V gene's germline CDR1 is SGHVS and CDR2 FQNEAQ. The CDR3 contains 15 residues.

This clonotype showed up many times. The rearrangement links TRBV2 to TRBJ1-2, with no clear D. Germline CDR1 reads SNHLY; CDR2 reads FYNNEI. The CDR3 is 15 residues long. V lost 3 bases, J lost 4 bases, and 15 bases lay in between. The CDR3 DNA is TGTGCCAGCAGTGATTCTTCGATCAGGTCCTATGGCTACACCTTC. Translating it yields CASSDSSIRSYGYTF.

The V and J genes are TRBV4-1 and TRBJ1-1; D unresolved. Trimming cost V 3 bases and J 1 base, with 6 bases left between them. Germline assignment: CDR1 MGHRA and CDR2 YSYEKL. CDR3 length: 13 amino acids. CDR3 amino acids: CASSHPGNTEAFF. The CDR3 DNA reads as TGCGCCAGCAGCCACCCCGGGAACACTGAAGCTTTCTTT.

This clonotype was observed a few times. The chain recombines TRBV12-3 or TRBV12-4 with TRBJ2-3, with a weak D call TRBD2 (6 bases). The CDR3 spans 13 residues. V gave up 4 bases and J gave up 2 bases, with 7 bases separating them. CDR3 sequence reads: CASSWDFTDTQYF. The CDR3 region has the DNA TGTGCCAGCAGTTGGGACTTCACAGATACGCAGTATTTT.

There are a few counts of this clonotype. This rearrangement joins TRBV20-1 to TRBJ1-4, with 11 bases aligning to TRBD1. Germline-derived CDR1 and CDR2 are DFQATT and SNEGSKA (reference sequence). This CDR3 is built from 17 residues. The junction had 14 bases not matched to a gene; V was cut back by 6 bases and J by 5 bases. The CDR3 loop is CSAEARGQGGLNEKLFF. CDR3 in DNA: TGCAGTGCGGAAGCCCGGGGACAGGGGGGCCTAAATGAAAAACTGTTTTTT.